The sequence of this T cell receptor beta chain was determined in a study of regulatory and conventional T cells in RAG deficiency. Study-wide results and caveats: Compared with controls, unique Treg TCR beta sequences dropped around 90-fold in Omenn syndrome and CID/AS. RAG-deficient patients showed markedly lower Shannon entropy and higher Simpson indices than control T-cell subsets. Shorter CDR3s in all patient subsets; >75% Treg-Tconv overlap in Omenn.

CDR1 is SQVTM, CDR2 ANQGSEA, per germline. This CDR3 region has 12 residues. The table lists this clone with a count of one. Its antigen is as yet unknown. Blood CD4+ CD25-low CD127-high conventional T cells supplied the genomic DNA template. Generated by immunoSEQ multiplex PCR, the TCRdb table keeps only in-frame clones and is missing some. The sample has more than 40,000 clones, around 90% seen once; the top ten hold 0.51%. The sample also formed part of further work on regulatory T cells. Per that paper: The PCR used 52 TRBV and 13 TRBJ primers. Regulatory T cells showed the strongest V-J pair restriction and V/J gene skewing among patient repertoires.

Sequenced material: CD4+ effector T cells sorted from blood. V usage is TRBV29-1 and J usage is TRBJ1-1; TRBD1 aligns across 10 bases. This clonotype was sampled from a human donor in good health. The CDR3 sequence: CTVTGGVTEAFF. The CDR3 coding sequence is TGCACCGTGACAGGGGGCGTTACTGAAGCTTTCTTT. Using reference TRBV29-1 and TRBJ1-1 for the parts outside the CDR3, the full variable domain is SAVISQKPSRDICQRGTSLTIQCQVDSQVTMMFWYRQQPGQSLTLIATANQGSEATYESGFVIDKFPISRPNLTFSTLTVSNMSPEDSSIYLCTVTGGVTEAFFGQGTRLTVV.